These 25 T cell receptor beta chains were sequenced from one sample in a study of blood T cell repertoires in COVID-19. Method: immunoSEQ multiplex PCR; TCRdb's copy keeps in-frame clones and lacks some. Here the sample spans about 270,000 clones, 83% being singletons. The sample taken for sequencing was peripheral blood. Every receptor here comes from a man of 80 years or more with acute or convalescent COVID-19.

V usage is TRBV2 and J usage is TRBJ2-5; 10 bases match TRBD1. Germline-derived CDR1 and CDR2 are SNHLY and FYNNEI. J gave up 5 bases and V 4 bases, and 4 bases lay outside the gene matches. This CDR3 is built from 14 residues. CDR3: CASSVDRGWETQYF. DNA for the CDR3: TGTGCCAGCAGTGTGGACAGGGGGTGGGAGACCCAGTACTTC.

The chain combines TRBV14 with TRBJ2-1; a possible D gene is TRBD1 (6 bases). CDR3 length: 16 residues. Trimming left V 0 bases short and J 2 bases short, with 11 bases between. Germline values: CDR1 SGHDN, CDR2 FVKESK. The CDR3 spells CASSQDSRGTYNEQFF. As DNA, the CDR3 is TGTGCCAGCAGCCAAGATTCGAGGGGGACCTACAATGAGCAGTTCTTC.

This clone was found a few times. The chain employs TRBV20-1 and TRBJ1-5; D gene ambiguous. From germline, CDR1 is DFQATT and CDR2 SNEGSKA (reference sequence). The V gene lost 5 bases and the J gene lost 4 bases, with 3 bases spanning the gap. This CDR3 comprises 10 residues. The CDR3 DNA is TGCAGTGCTCGGAATCAGCCCCAGCATTTT. Translated, it gives CSARNQPQHF.

Only a few counts were recorded for this clone. This chain connects TRBV28 to TRBJ2-1; 8 nucleotides align to TRBD1. This CDR3 has 14 amino acids. The germline V gene has CDR1 MDHEN and CDR2 SYDVKM. V lost 10 bases to trimming and J lost 8 bases; unmatched junction nucleotides: 13. CDR3 coding DNA: TGTGCCACCAACGACAGGGGAGGAAATTATGAGCAGTTCTTC. Translation: CATNDRGGNYEQFF.

This rearrangement joins TRBV6-5 to TRBJ1-5; TRBD1 is a possible D gene (5 bases). Germline-derived CDR1 and CDR2 are MNHEY and SVGAGI. V was pared by 4 bases and J by 3 bases, with 13 bases between. This CDR3 region has 15 residues. In nucleotides, the CDR3 is TGTGCCAGCAGTTCCCTTGGGGCGTCCAATCAGCCCCAGCATTTT. The encoded protein is CASSSLGASNQPQHF.

The rearrangement uses TRBV7-9 and TRBJ2-7, with 13 bases matching TRBD2. The CDR3 is 15 amino acids. CDR1 is SEHNR and CDR2 is FQNEAQ in the germline V gene (reference sequence). V gave up 5 bases and J gave up 3 bases; unmatched junction bases: 4. In nucleotides, the CDR3 is TGTGCCAGCAGCCCCCGGACTAGCGGGGGCTACGAGCAGTACTTC. It specifies CASSPRTSGGYEQYF.

The V and J genes are TRBV28 and TRBJ1-2; D may be TRBD1 (5 bases). The V end was cut by 1 base, the J end by 4 bases, with 19 bases between. The CDR3 has 17 amino acids. Per the germline V gene, CDR1 is MDHEN and CDR2 is SYDVKM. CDR3 DNA: TGTGCCAGCAGTTTATCCTGGCGGTTAGGGGATAGCTATGGCTACACCTTC. It is translated as CASSLSWRLGDSYGYTF.

The chain combines TRBV2 with TRBJ1-2; 9 nucleotides line up with TRBD1. V was clipped by 6 bases and J by 3 bases; unmatched bases: 8. This CDR3 has 15 amino acids. Germline lookup yields CDR1 SNHLY and CDR2 FYNNEI. CDR3: CASRIGQGPDYGYTF. The CDR3 DNA follows: TGTGCCAGCAGAATAGGACAGGGGCCTGACTATGGCTACACCTTC.

The chain combines TRBV6-5 with TRBJ2-1, with TRBD1 as a possible D gene (6 bases). Trimming shortened V by 7 bases and J by 6 bases, and 19 bases separated the two germline ends. The CDR3 extends over 15 amino acids. The V gene's germline CDR1 is MNHEY and CDR2 SVGAGI. The CDR3 sequence: CASTLTLPGVNEQFF. Here the CDR3 DNA reads TGTGCCAGCACCCTAACACTGCCAGGGGTCAATGAGCAGTTCTTC.

As to this clone: The sample carries other DNA sequences with the same CDR3. The rearrangement joins TRBV5-1 to TRBJ2-3, with 12 positions matching TRBD2. Germline V gene sequence: CDR1 SGHRS, CDR2 YFSETQ. The V gene end was trimmed by 5 bases and the J gene end by 3 bases; junction bases not matched to a gene: 4. This CDR3 spans 15 amino acids. In DNA form, the CDR3 reads TGCGCCAGCAGTTCCGGGACTAGCGGGACAGATACGCAGTATTTT. It translates to CASSSGTSGTDTQYF.

The CDR3 spells CASSPPRQGPITDTQYF. The CDR3 DNA follows: TGTGCCAGCAGTCCCCCCCGACAGGGCCCGATCACAGATACGCAGTATTTT. The chain combines TRBV28 with TRBJ2-3, with 7 bases fitting TRBD1. This CDR3 has 17 amino acids. The V gene end was trimmed by 5 bases and the J gene end by 2 bases; junction bases not matched to a gene: 13. Looked up from germline, CDR1 is MDHEN and CDR2 is SYDVKM.

V is TRBV7-8 and J is TRBJ2-3; 13 bases match TRBD2. V shed 1 base and J 2 bases; nucleotides not matched to a gene: 15. Germline CDR1 and CDR2: SGHVS and FQNEAQ. The CDR3 totals 21 residues. Here the CDR3 reads CASSLGEGSATSGRNTDTQYF. Written as DNA, the CDR3 is TGTGCCAGCAGCTTAGGGGAGGGGTCCGCGACTAGCGGGAGGAACACAGATACGCAGTATTTT.

The chain links TRBV5-1 to TRBJ2-4, with D possibly TRBD1 on 5 matching bases. This CDR3 has 16 amino acids. V was pared by 0 bases and J by 7 bases, with 17 bases between. CDR1 and CDR2 (germline): SGHRS, YFSETQ. As DNA, the CDR3 is TGCGCCAGCAGCTTGGGTTCGGCAGGGTTTCAGAACATTCAGTACTTC. Translated, it gives CASSLGSAGFQNIQYF.

V usage is TRBV7-6 and J usage is TRBJ2-7; 12 bases match TRBD2. This CDR3 comprises 15 residues. Germline values: CDR1 SGHVS, CDR2 FNYEAQ. Unmatched junction bases numbered 2, after V lost 5 bases and J lost 0 bases. The CDR3 loop reads CASSKTSGSSYEQYF. The CDR3 DNA is TGTGCCAGCAGCAAGACTAGCGGGAGCTCCTACGAGCAGTACTTC.

This clone was counted between two and nine times. The chain couples TRBV19 to TRBJ2-4; the match to TRBD1 covers 11 bases. The trim removed 2 bases at V and 6 bases at J, leaving 9 bases unmatched. CDR1 is LNHDA and CDR2 is SQIVND in the germline V gene (reference sequence). The CDR3 consists of 17 residues. CDR3 bases: TGTGCCAGTAGTATAAGCCCCGGACAGGGGGCTGGAAACATTCAGTACTTC. This encodes CASSISPGQGAGNIQYF.

The chain links TRBV28 to TRBJ1-1; 8 bases are shared with TRBD1. J gave up 5 bases and V 3 bases, and 8 bases lay outside the gene matches. Germline CDR1 is MDHEN and CDR2 is SYDVKM. The CDR3 length is 15 residues. Written as DNA, the CDR3 is TGTGCCAGCAGTTTGGGCAGGGGGCCTGGGACTGAAGCTTTCTTT. It is translated as CASSLGRGPGTEAFF. Filled out from reference TRBV28 and TRBJ1-1, the complete variable domain reads DVKVTQSSRYLVKRTGEKVFLECVQDMDHENMFWYRQDPGLGLRLIYFSYDVKMKEKGDIPEGYSVSREKKERFSLILESASTNQTSMYLCASSLGRGPGTEAFFGQGTRLTVV.

This sequence joins TRBV2 and TRBJ2-7; tentative D call: TRBD2 (6 bases). From germline, CDR1 is SNHLY and CDR2 FYNNEI. The V gene lost 1 base and the J gene lost 4 bases, with 11 bases spanning the gap. This CDR3 has 14 amino acids. This CDR3 is CASSEGGVTYEQYF. CDR3 sequence (DNA): TGTGCCAGCAGTGAAGGGGGGGTCACGTACGAGCAGTACTTC. Full variable domain (missing parts from reference TRBV2 and TRBJ2-7): EPEVTQTPSHQVTQMGQEVILRCVPISNHLYFYWYRQILGQKVEFLVSFYNNEISEKSEIFDDQFSVERPDGSNFTLKIRSTKLEDSAMYFCASSEGGVTYEQYFGPGTRLTVT.

The chain recombines TRBV30 with TRBJ2-4, with 7 bases lining up with TRBD2. The CDR3 totals 16 residues. With V trimmed by 3 bases and J by 5 bases, 13 bases remained unmatched. Germline CDR1 and CDR2: GTSNPN and SVGIG (reference sequence). CDR3 protein: CAWSSAWGGVQNIQYF. CDR3 bases: TGTGCCTGGAGCTCCGCCTGGGGGGGGGTGCAAAACATTCAGTACTTC.

The chain recombines TRBV5-1 with TRBJ2-6; D not certain. Germline CDR1 and CDR2: SGHRS and YFSETQ. The germline V and J ends were trimmed by 3 bases and 0 bases, with 7 bases remaining between them. CDR3 length: 15 amino acids. The CDR3 DNA sequence: TGCGCCAGCAGCTCGACACTCTCTGGGGCCAACGTCCTGACTTTC. It encodes CASSSTLSGANVLTF.

The chain recombines TRBV3-1 (or the pseudogene TRBV3-2) with TRBJ1-6; unclear D gene. Trimming stripped 4 bases from V and 6 bases from J, with 7 bases between. CDR3 length: 13 amino acids. Germline V gene sequence: CDR1 LGHDT, CDR2 YNNKEL (reference sequence). Here the CDR3 DNA reads TGTGCCAGCAGCCCCGACTCTAATTCACCCCTCCACTTT. As protein: CASSPDSNSPLHF.

V usage is TRBV18 and J usage is TRBJ2-7; D remains unclear. Trimming removed 2 bases at V and 1 base at J, with 9 bases between. The germline V gene has CDR1 KGHSH and CDR2 LQKENI. The CDR3 consists of 14 residues. In nucleotides, the CDR3 is TGTGCCAGCTCACCATTCCCGCAGTCCTACGAGCAGTACTTC. Encoded protein: CASSPFPQSYEQYF.

Only a few counts were recorded for this clone. The rearrangement links TRBV30 to TRBJ2-2; TRBD1 matches at 8 bases. Germline trimming cut 2 bases from V and 3 bases from J; bases unmatched to any gene: 5. This CDR3 region has 15 residues. The germline V gene has CDR1 GTSNPN and CDR2 SVGIG (reference sequence). The CDR3 loop reads CAWSRATGDTGELFF. The CDR3 region has the DNA TGTGCCTGGAGTCGTGCGACAGGGGACACCGGGGAGCTGTTTTTT.

This clone was recorded once. The chain combines TRBV4-1 with TRBJ2-1, with TRBD1 as a possible D gene (5 bases). The CDR3 spans 17 residues. Germline V gene lookup returns CDR1 MGHRA and CDR2 YSYEKL. Deletions cut 0 bases from V and 0 bases from J, with 12 bases between. The CDR3 DNA is TGCGCCAGCAGCCAAGATCGAGGACAAAGCTCCTACAATGAGCAGTTCTTC. It codes for CASSQDRGQSSYNEQFF.

The chain recombines TRBV11-2 with TRBJ2-2; D is unclear. V lost 3 bases and J lost 4, with 12 bases in between. The CDR3 has 15 amino acids. Germline V CDR1 and CDR2: SGHAT, FQNNGV. CDR3 nucleotides: TGTGCCAGCAGCTTCTTGGCCACCTCCACCGGGGAGCTGTTTTTT. Protein sequence: CASSFLATSTGELFF.

The rearrangement links TRBV5-8 to TRBJ2-7, with D possibly TRBD1 on 5 matching bases. Trimming cost V 5 bases and J 6 bases, with 12 bases left between them. The CDR3 is 12 amino acids. CDR1 is SGHTS and CDR2 is YDEGEE in the germline V gene. CDR3 in DNA: TGTGCCAGCAGTTTCAGGGTCTCCGAGCAGTACTTC. Protein: CASSFRVSEQYF.